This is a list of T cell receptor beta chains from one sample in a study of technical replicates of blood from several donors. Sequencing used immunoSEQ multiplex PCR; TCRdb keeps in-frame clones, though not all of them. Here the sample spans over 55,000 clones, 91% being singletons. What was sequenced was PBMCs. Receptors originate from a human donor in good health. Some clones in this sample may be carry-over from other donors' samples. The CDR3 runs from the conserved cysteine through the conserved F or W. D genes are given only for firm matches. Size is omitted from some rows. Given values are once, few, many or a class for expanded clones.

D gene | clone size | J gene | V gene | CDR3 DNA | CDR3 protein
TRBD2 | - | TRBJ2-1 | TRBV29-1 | TGCAGCGTTGAAGCAACCGGGGGGTCCTACAATGAGCAGTTCTTC | CSVEATGGSYNEQFF
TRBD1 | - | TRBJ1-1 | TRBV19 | TGTGCCAGTACCTTACAGGGGGCGGTTTCTGAAGCTTTCTTT | CASTLQGAVSEAFF
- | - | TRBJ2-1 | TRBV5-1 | TGCGCCAGCAGCCCGTCCGGAGGGTACAATGAGCAGTTCTTC | CASSPSGGYNEQFF
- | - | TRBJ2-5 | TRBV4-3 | TGCGCCAGCAGCCAAGATGTCCGAGAGACCCAGTACTTC | CASSQDVRETQYF
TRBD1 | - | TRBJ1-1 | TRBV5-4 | TGTGCCAGCAGCCCTGGGGGGACAGCCACTGAAGCTTTCTTT | CASSPGGTATEAFF
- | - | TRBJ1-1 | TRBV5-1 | TGCGCCAGCAGCTACGGACAGTCTGAAGCTTTCTTT | CASSYGQSEAFF
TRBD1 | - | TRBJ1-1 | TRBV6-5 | TGTGCCAGCAGGGCGACAGGGACTGAAGCTTTCTTT | CASRATGTEAFF
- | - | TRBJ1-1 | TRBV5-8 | TGTGCCAGCAGCCCGGCAGTTAGAGTATTGGGCGGGACTGAAGCTTTCTTT | CASSPAVRVLGGTEAFF
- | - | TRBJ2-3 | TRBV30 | TGTGCCTGGACTGGACAGCGGGAAGCCGGAGAGAATAGCACAGATACGCAGTATTTT | CAWTGQREAGENSTDTQYF
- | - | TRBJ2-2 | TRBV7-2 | TGTGCCAGCAGCTTTGGGGCACACCGCAACACCGGGGAGCTGTTTTTT | CASSFGAHRNTGELFF
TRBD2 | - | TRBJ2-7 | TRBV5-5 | TGTGCCAGCAGCCTCTCTAGCGGGTTCTACGAGCAGTACTTC | CASSLSSGFYEQYF
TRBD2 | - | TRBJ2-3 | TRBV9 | TGTGCCAGCAGCGTAGTCACGGGGGGAATCTCAGATACGCAGTATTTT | CASSVVTGGISDTQYF
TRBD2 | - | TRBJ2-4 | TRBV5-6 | TGTGCCAGCAGCTTGGATAGTAGCGGGGGGGCTCAGTACTTC | CASSLDSSGGAQYF
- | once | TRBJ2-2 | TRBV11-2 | TGTGCCAGCAGCCTGTCAGGAACCGGGGAGCTGTTTTTT | CASSLSGTGELFF
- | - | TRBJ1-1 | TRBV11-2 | TGTGCCAGCAGCTTAGTGAGGGCGGGCATACACACTGAAGCTTTCTTT | CASSLVRAGIHTEAFF
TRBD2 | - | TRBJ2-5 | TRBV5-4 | TGTGCCAGCAGCTCCGTACTAGCGGGGGCAGGTTCAGAAGAGACCCAGTACTTC | CASSSVLAGAGSEETQYF
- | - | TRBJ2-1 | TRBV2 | TGTGCCAGCAGTGAGGTCGGGAGATTTAGCAATGAGCAGTTCTTC | CASSEVGRFSNEQFF
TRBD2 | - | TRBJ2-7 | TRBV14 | TGTGCCAGCAGCCCTAACGAAGCGGGGAGTACGCTGGAGCAGTACTTC | CASSPNEAGSTLEQYF
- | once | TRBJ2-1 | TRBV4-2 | TGTGCCAGCAGCCAAGATCTGAGGCGGGGAAAGTTCTTC | CASSQDLRRGKFF
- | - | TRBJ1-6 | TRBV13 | TGTGCCAGCAGCCCCAGGCGCGGGCGTTCACCCCTCCACTTT | CASSPRRGRSPLHF
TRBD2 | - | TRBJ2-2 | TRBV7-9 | TGTGCCAGCACCACCCGGGGAGGGCTAGCGGAAGGCACCGGGGAGCTGTTTTTT | CASTTRGGLAEGTGELFF
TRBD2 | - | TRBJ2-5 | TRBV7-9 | TGTGCCAGCAGCTTTGGGGGAGGGAACCAAGAGACCCAGTACTTC | CASSFGGGNQETQYF
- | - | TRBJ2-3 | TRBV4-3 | TGCGCCAGCAGCCAAGATGTAGGGGCTGGGACAGATACGCAGTATTTT | CASSQDVGAGTDTQYF
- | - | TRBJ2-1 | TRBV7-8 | TGTGCCAGCAGCTTACGAGAAACCTACAATGAGCAGTTCTTC | CASSLRETYNEQFF
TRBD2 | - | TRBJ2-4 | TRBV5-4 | TGTGCCAGCAGCTTGGCCTCGGGACTAGCGGGATTGGGGGACATTCAGTACTTC | CASSLASGLAGLGDIQYF
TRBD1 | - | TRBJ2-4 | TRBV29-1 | TGCAGCGTTGGGCAGGGGGTCATTCAGTACTTC | CSVGQGVIQYF
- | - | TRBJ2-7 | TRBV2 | TGTGCCAGCGCGGGGACTCGAAGCTCCTACGAGCAGTACTTC | CASAGTRSSYEQYF
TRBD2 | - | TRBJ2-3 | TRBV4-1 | TGCGCCAGCGGACTAGCGGGAGATACGCAGTATTTT | CASGLAGDTQYF
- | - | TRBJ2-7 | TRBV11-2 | TGTGCCAGCAGCCCGACACACGGCTACGAGCAGTACTTC | CASSPTHGYEQYF
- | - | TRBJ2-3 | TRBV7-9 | TGTGCCACCCCTGAGGAGGGTACGCAGTATTTT | CATPEEGTQYF
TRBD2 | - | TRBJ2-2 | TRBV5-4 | TGTGCCAGCAGCTTGGCCCGCGGGGGTATCGGGGAGCTGTTTTTT | CASSLARGGIGELFF
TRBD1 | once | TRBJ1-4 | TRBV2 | TGTGCCAGCAGCCCGGGACAGGGAGGGTATTATGAAAAACTGTTTTTT | CASSPGQGGYYEKLFF
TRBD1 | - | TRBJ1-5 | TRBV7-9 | TGTGCCAGCAGCTCTGGACAGGGGAACAATCAGCCCCAGCATTTT | CASSSGQGNNQPQHF
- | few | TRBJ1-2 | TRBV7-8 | TGTGCCAGCAGCTTGTACACTAACTATGGCTACACCTTC | CASSLYTNYGYTF
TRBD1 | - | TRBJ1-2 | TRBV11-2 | TGTGCCAACCTCGACAGGGTGCACTATGGCTACACCTTC | CANLDRVHYGYTF
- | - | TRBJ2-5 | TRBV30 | TGTGCCTGGAATTTACTACCCCAAGAGACCCAGTACTTC | CAWNLLPQETQYF
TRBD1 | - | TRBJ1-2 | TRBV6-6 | TGTGCCAGCAGCTTAGACAGGGGAGAGGAGGGCTACACCTTC | CASSLDRGEEGYTF
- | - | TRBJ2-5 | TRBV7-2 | TGTGCCAGCAGCTTAGCGGGGGCCCAAAAGTCTACCCAGTACTTC | CASSLAGAQKSTQYF
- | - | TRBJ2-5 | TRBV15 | TGTGCCACCAGCACCACCCTCCGGGGGTTCGGGGAGACCCAGTACTTC | CATSTTLRGFGETQYF
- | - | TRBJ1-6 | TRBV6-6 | TGTGCCAGCAGTTCGACAGGTCCGGGTTCACCCCTCCACTTT | CASSSTGPGSPLHF
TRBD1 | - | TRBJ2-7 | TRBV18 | TGTGCCAGCTCACTAAACGACAGGGCCTACGAGCAGTACTTC | CASSLNDRAYEQYF
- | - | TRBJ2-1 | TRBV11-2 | TGTGCCAGCAGCCTCGGGGGATGGCGGTCCAATGAGCAGTTCTTC | CASSLGGWRSNEQFF
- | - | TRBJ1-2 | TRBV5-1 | TGCGCCAGCAGCTTTGGCAGTAACTATGGCTACACCTTC | CASSFGSNYGYTF
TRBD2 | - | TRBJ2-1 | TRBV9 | TGTGCCAGCAGCACCCTTAGCGGGACGGTATACAATGAGCAGTTCTTC | CASSTLSGTVYNEQFF
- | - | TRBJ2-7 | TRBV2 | TGTGCCAACTTAAGACAGGGCGGGACTTCCTACGAGCAGTACTTC | CANLRQGGTSYEQYF
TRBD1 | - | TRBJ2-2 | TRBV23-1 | TGCGCCAGCAGTCAATCGCACAGGGGCGACACCGGGGAGCTGTTTTTT | CASSQSHRGDTGELFF